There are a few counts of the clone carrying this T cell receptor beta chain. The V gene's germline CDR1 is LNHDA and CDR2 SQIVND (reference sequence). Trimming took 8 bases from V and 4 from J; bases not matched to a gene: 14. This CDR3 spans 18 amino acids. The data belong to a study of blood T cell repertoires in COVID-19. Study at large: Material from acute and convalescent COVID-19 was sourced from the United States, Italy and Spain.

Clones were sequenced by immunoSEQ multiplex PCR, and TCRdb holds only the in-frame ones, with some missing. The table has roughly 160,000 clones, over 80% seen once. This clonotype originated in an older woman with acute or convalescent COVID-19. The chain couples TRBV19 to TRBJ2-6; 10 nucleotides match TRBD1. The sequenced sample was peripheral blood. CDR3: CASQPLRDRGPGANVLTF. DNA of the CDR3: TGTGCCAGTCAGCCCCTCCGGGACAGGGGACCCGGGGCCAACGTCCTGACTTTC.